The next 14 T cell receptor beta chains were all read from a single sample in a study of cytotoxic CD8 clonotypes in ibrutinib-treated CLL. Sequencing was performed with immunoSEQ multiplex PCR; in TCRdb, only in-frame clones are kept and a portion is missing. The table has 50,000 to 70,000 clones, approximately 50% seen once. Sample: PBMCs, taken at disease progression, from a patient treated with ibrutinib. These TCRs come from a human donor with chronic lymphocytic leukemia.

There are a few counts of this clone. The V gene is TRBV2, the J gene TRBJ2-5; weak D call: TRBD2 (6 bases). Trimming took off 6 bases at V and 3 bases at J, with 11 bases between the two ends. CDR1 is SNHLY and CDR2 is FYNNEI in the germline V gene. CDR3 size: 13 residues. The DNA of the CDR3 is TGTGCCAGCAGCGGGAGTCAGGAAGAGACCCAGTACTTC. As protein: CASSGSQEETQYF.

This clone has only a few counts. This rearrangement joins TRBV4-2 to TRBJ2-7, with D possibly TRBD1 on 6 matching bases. The V end lost 0 bases, the J end lost 2 bases, and 11 bases lay between the germline ends. Germline V gives CDR1 LGHNA, CDR2 YNFKEQ. The CDR3 consists of 15 residues. The DNA of the CDR3 is TGTGCCAGCAGCCAAGATGGACAGTCCACCTACGAGCAGTACTTC. It yields the protein CASSQDGQSTYEQYF.

This clone occurred a few times. The V gene is TRBV7-8, the J gene TRBJ2-7, with TRBD1 matching over 7 bases. Germline V gene data show CDR1 as SGHVS and CDR2 as FQNEAQ. The CDR3 loop spans 14 amino acids. Unmatched junction bases numbered 14, after V lost 9 bases and J lost 6 bases. The CDR3 sequence is CASMRYGTVSEQYF. The CDR3 DNA reads as TGTGCCAGTATGCGGTATGGGACAGTAAGCGAGCAGTACTTC.

This clone was found a few times. The chain has TRBV20-1 and TRBJ1-1; D gene ambiguous. CDR1 and CDR2 (germline): DFQATT, SNEGSKA (reference sequence). Trimming removed 2 bases from V and 7 bases from J, with 8 bases in between. The CDR3 spans 11 residues. The DNA for the CDR3 is TGCAGTGCTAGACAGTGGGATGAAGCTTTCTTT. It encodes CSARQWDEAFF.

This chain links TRBV9 with TRBJ1-1; D is uncertain. Deletions cut 1 base from V and 0 bases from J, with 7 bases between. CDR1 and CDR2 from the germline V gene are SGDLS and YYNGEE. The CDR3 contains 14 residues. In DNA form, the CDR3 reads TGTGCCAGCAGCGTAACGGGAATGAACACTGAAGCTTTCTTT. Encoded protein: CASSVTGMNTEAFF.

V and J are TRBV5-5 and TRBJ2-3, with D unclear. Trimming took 2 bases from V and 0 from J, leaving 10 bases between them. The CDR3 has 15 amino acids. Germline CDR1 and CDR2: SGHKS and YYEKEE (reference sequence). The CDR3 loop reads CASSLRPRSTDTQYF. CDR3 DNA sequence: TGTGCCAGCAGCTTAAGACCCCGAAGCACAGATACGCAGTATTTT.

The CDR3, as DNA: TGTGCCAGCAGCACAGGGTACTACGAGCAGTACTTC. Its translation: CASSTGYYEQYF. The rearrangement links TRBV6-1 to TRBJ2-7; weak D call: TRBD1 (6 bases). Per the germline V gene, CDR1 is MNHNS and CDR2 is SASEGT. The CDR3 loop spans 12 amino acids. Trimming stripped 6 bases from V and 3 bases from J, with 9 bases between.

This clone was seen a few times. V gene TRBV7-2 combines with J gene TRBJ1-2, with D possibly being TRBD1 (6 bases). Germline-derived CDR1 and CDR2 are SGHTA and FQGNSA. The CDR3 spans 14 residues. V was shortened by 5 bases and J by 3 bases, with 13 bases between the two germline ends. The CDR3 loop is CASSPGVGYYGYTF. In DNA, the CDR3 is TGTGCCAGCAGCCCAGGGGTGGGGTACTATGGCTACACCTTC.

The chain recombines TRBV6-5 with TRBJ2-5, with TRBD2 identical over 12 bases. The CDR3 is made up of 14 amino acids. The V gene end was trimmed by 6 bases and the J gene end by 6 bases; junction bases not matched to a gene: 5. CDR1 and CDR2 from the germline V gene are MNHEY and SVGAGI. CDR3 loop: CASSRTSGVKTQYF. The CDR3 DNA is TGTGCCAGCAGCCGGACTAGCGGGGTGAAGACCCAGTACTTC.

The chain employs TRBV13 and TRBJ2-7; 15 nucleotides match TRBD2. Germline loops: CDR1 PRHDT, CDR2 FYEKMQ (reference sequence). This CDR3 is built from 15 residues. J lost 6 bases, V lost 5 bases, and 5 bases had no gene match. CDR3 in amino acids: CASSTGLAGGGEQYF. In DNA, the CDR3 is TGTGCCAGCAGCACGGGACTAGCGGGAGGAGGCGAGCAGTACTTC.

The chain has TRBV6-5 and TRBJ2-3, with 8 bases fitting TRBD2. Germline V gene data show CDR1 as MNHEY and CDR2 as SVGAGI. CDR3 length equals 15 residues. With 4 bases clipped from V and 1 base from J, the junction kept 4 bases outside the gene matches. CDR3 protein: CASSSLAGGTDTQYF. As DNA, the CDR3 is TGTGCCAGCAGTTCCCTAGCGGGTGGCACAGATACGCAGTATTTT.

V and J are TRBV7-2 and TRBJ1-4, with D possibly being TRBD1 (5 bases). This CDR3 comprises 15 residues. Germline loops: CDR1 SGHTA, CDR2 FQGNSA. The V gene lost 3 bases and the J gene lost 3 bases, with 11 bases spanning the gap. The CDR3 DNA is TGTGCCAGCAGCTTCTCAGGGCTGGCTAATGAAAAACTGTTTTTT. Protein: CASSFSGLANEKLFF.

The J gene is TRBJ1-6, the V gene TRBV5-6, with D possibly matching TRBD1 (5 bases). CDR3 size: 15 residues. CDR1 and CDR2 (germline): SGHDT, YYEEEE. V dropped 0 bases and J dropped 6 bases, with 10 bases sitting between them. CDR3 amino acids: CASSLAGRTNSPLHF. The CDR3, as DNA: TGTGCCAGCAGCTTGGCGGGACGGACTAATTCACCCCTCCACTTT.

The chain joins TRBV30 to TRBJ2-1, with D maybe TRBD2 (5 bases). The V and J ends lost 4 bases and 0 bases respectively, with 10 bases between them. Germline CDR1 is GTSNPN and CDR2 is SVGIG (reference sequence). The CDR3 length is 14 residues. This CDR3 reads CAWTAESSYNEQFF. For the CDR3, the DNA is TGTGCCTGGACAGCGGAAAGCTCCTACAATGAGCAGTTCTTC. The complete variable domain, with remaining parts taken from reference TRBV30 and TRBJ2-1, reads SQTIHQWPATLVQPVGSPLSLECTVEGTSNPNLYWYRQAAGRGLQLLFYSVGIGQISSEVPQNLSASRPQDRQFILSSKKLLLSDSGFYLCAWTAESSYNEQFFGPGTRLTVL.